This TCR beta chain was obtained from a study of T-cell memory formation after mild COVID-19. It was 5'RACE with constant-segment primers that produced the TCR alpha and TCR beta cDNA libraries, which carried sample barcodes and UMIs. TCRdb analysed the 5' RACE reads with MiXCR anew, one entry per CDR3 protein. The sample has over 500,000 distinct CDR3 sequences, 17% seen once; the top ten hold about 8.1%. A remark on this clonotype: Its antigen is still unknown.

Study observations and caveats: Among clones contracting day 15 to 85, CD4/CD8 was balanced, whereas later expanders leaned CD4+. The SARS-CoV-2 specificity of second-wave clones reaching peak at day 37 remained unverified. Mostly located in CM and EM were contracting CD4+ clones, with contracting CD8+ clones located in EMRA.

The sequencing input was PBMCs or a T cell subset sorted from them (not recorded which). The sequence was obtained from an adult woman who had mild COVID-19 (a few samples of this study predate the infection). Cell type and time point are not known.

The DNA for the CDR3 is TGCGCCAGCAGCCAAGAAAAGAGCCTAAACGAGGTATACGGCTACACCTTC. Amino acids: CASSQEKSLNEVYGYTF. The chain combines TRBV4-3 with TRBJ1-2; D is ambiguous. The CDR3 is 17 residues long. Germline assignment: CDR1 LGHNA and CDR2 YSLEER. The V end lost 0 bases, the J end lost 8 bases, and 22 bases lay between the germline ends.